Below, one T cell receptor (beta chain) is given with its context. No antigen is known for it. No base quality information exists; no much larger clone differs at one position. Libraries were prepared through the immunoSEQ multiplex PCR assay. The immuneACCESS repertoire file appears here via TCRdb, limited to in-frame rearrangements. These files lack a portion of the clones; in checked studies, under half of the deficit traces to unresolved V genes, and the cause of the others is not known. This sample lists hundreds of thousands of clones; approximately 88% were detected once. The biggest ten clones account for approximately 0.011% of the sample. This sample was included in a study of shared T cell receptors in the human thymus (dated by TCRdb to the early 2020s). Some background on the complete study: The study examined how self-reactive, shared T-cell receptor alpha chains are generated in the human thymus.

From cysteine to phenylalanine, the CDR3 is 13 amino acids long. Kept here is only the CDR3 DNA, which spans 39 bases and is read in frame from base 1. Ends trimmed: V by 7 bases, J by 5 bases; bases unmatched to a gene: 6. The germline V gene (reference sequence) provides CDR1 MNHEY and CDR2 SMNVEV. The same data also contributed to another study, on human thymus T cells. That second report states: In Finland, the donors were immunologically healthy infants who were having open corrective cardiac surgery for congenital heart defects. Thymus tissue was obtained as surgical resects removed during corrective cardiac surgery. V and J gene segment usage appeared biased in both thymic and peripheral blood repertoires. The related research found that thymic TCR repertoires overlapped highly between unrelated individuals. The study described the TCR alpha and beta repertoires in about eight infant thymus samples and a few matching peripheral blood samples. Donor ages ranging from about 7 to 250 days were recorded, and roughly six male and a couple of female infants were included in the cohort. Thymocytes were freed from the tissue by mechanical means and kept at -70 degrees C as pellets of roughly 8.5-31 million cells. A QIAsymphony instrument was used to extract genomic DNA from the frozen cell pellets. The immunoSEQ multiplex PCR assay was used to amplify the TCRB and TCRAD loci from a standardized amount of quality-controlled genomic DNA. The amplicons covered the V(D)J region and were long enough to include the CDR3 and to identify the V and J genes. Through the commercial immunoSEQ service, the amplicons were sequenced on an Illumina platform. Primer bias and sequencing errors were corrected using previously described methods, and TCRAD and TCRB definitions followed the IMGT database. Analysis of the repertoires was done with immunoSEQ Analyzer 3.0 and VDJTools and included basic statistics, V/J segment usage, diversity estimates, rarefaction and pairwise overlap. Diversity was estimated using the Chao1, ChaoE, Efron-Thisted, Shannon and inverse Simpson indices, and was also estimated on datasets down-sampled to the size of the smallest sample. Repertoire overlap was assessed by strict matching of CDR3 nucleotide sequence, V gene and J gene, and clustering was done by Jaccard-based multidimensional scaling. On average, thymus samples yielded hundreds of thousands of unique TCRB clonotypes, whereas blood samples yielded some 80,000.

The sample consisted of thymocytes. The source of this sequence is a boy less than two years old with a congenital heart defect. Donor details come from another sample of the same person, matched by shared clones. The chain couples TRBV27 to TRBJ2-5, and 8 junction bases match TRBD2. The sequenced DNA: TGTGCCAGCACCCCCCGGGGGGGGGAGACCCAGTACTTC. Translated, it gives CASTPRGGETQYF.